The text below deals with one T cell receptor beta chain. No antigen is known for it. Sequencing used immunoSEQ multiplex PCR; TCRdb keeps in-frame clones, though not all of them. Of some 150,000 clones detected, 87% appear once; the ten largest clones hold over 8%. This entry belongs to a study of T cell responses to AZD1222 COVID-19 vaccine. Findings and caveats of the study: The reported proportion of spike-specific TCRs targeting unmutated variant regions was nearly half. It should be noted that donors were predominantly white British and more often female, and clonal diversity was possibly underestimated.

Germline CDR1 SNHLY, CDR2 FYNNEI. V dropped 6 bases and J dropped 0 bases, with 18 bases sitting between them. The CDR3 sequence is 16 residues long. The chain uses TRBV2 and TRBJ2-7, with D tentatively TRBD2 (5 bases). The specimen was peripheral blood, collected 28 days after the second AZD1222 dose. The receptor was derived from an adult who received the AZD1222 COVID-19 vaccine. DNA of the CDR3: TGTGCCAGCAGGAACCCCTTCGGGGATCTCTCCTACGAGCAGTACTTC. Protein: CASRNPFGDLSYEQYF. The variable domain in full, completed from reference TRBV2 and TRBJ2-7, reads EPEVTQTPSHQVTQMGQEVILRCVPISNHLYFYWYRQILGQKVEFLVSFYNNEISEKSEIFDDQFSVERPDGSNFTLKIRSTKLEDSAMYFCASRNPFGDLSYEQYFGPGTRLTVT.